Listed below are T cell receptor beta chains from one sample, sequenced in a study of OX40 agonist ivuxolimab in advanced cancers. TCRdb's copy holds only in-frame clones and misses some; the assay was immunoSEQ multiplex PCR. In the table there are about 97,000 clones, roughly nine tenths of which are singletons. The material was CD4+ or CD8+ T cells sorted from blood, obtained in a trial of the OX40 agonist ivuxolimab. These receptors came from an adult with an advanced solid tumor such as melanoma, head and neck, liver or kidney cancer. Both conserved end residues are part of each CDR3. A D gene is named only where the DNA matches it firmly. Clone size, where shown, is once, few, many, or a class for clones that have expanded.

clone_size	v_call	d_call	j_call	cdr3_aa	cdr3_nt
-	TRBV7-9	TRBD1	TRBJ2-7	CASSFKGADPEQYF	TGTGCCAGCAGCTTTAAGGGGGCGGATCCCGAGCAGTACTTC
-	TRBV6-1	TRBD2	TRBJ2-3	CASSDILAGYTDTQYF	TGTGCCAGCAGTGACATACTAGCGGGGTACACAGATACGCAGTATTTT
-	TRBV18	TRBD1	TRBJ2-7	CASSPGTEVEQYF	TGTGCCAGCTCCCCGGGGACAGAAGTCGAGCAGTACTTC
-	TRBV4-1	TRBD2	TRBJ2-2	CASSQDLGGRAVGGELFF	TGCGCCAGCAGCCAAGATTTAGGAGGGAGGGCCGTCGGCGGGGAGCTGTTTTTT
-	TRBV19	-	TRBJ1-1	CASSYGQYMNTEAFF	TGTGCCAGTAGTTACGGACAGTATATGAACACTGAAGCTTTCTTT
-	TRBV6-5	-	TRBJ1-2	CASSSPYAARYTF	TGTGCCAGCAGTTCCCCCTATGCAGCCCGCTACACCTTC
-	TRBV19	TRBD2	TRBJ2-3	CASSIVSGSFPDTQYF	TGTGCCAGTAGTATTGTGAGCGGGAGCTTCCCAGATACGCAGTATTTT
-	TRBV27	-	TRBJ2-7	CASSSLQFSYEQYF	TGTGCCAGCAGTTCTTTACAGTTCTCCTACGAGCAGTACTTC
-	TRBV7-3	TRBD2	TRBJ2-5	CASSPSGGQETQYF	TGTGCCAGCAGCCCGTCGGGGGGACAAGAGACCCAGTACTTC
-	TRBV6-5	-	TRBJ1-5	CASSPQGYSNQPQHF	TGTGCCAGCAGTCCGCAGGGATATAGCAATCAGCCCCAGCATTTT
-	TRBV5-4	-	TRBJ2-3	CASSLESTDTQYF	TGTGCCAGCAGCTTGGAGAGCACAGATACGCAGTATTTT
-	TRBV5-6	TRBD1	TRBJ1-6	CASSFRDRDNSPLHF	TGTGCCAGCAGCTTCCGGGACAGAGATAATTCACCCCTCCACTTT
once	TRBV5-4	-	TRBJ2-3	CASSIPMDTQYF	TGTGCCAGCAGCATACCTATGGATACGCAGTATTTT
-	TRBV5-5	-	TRBJ1-4	CASKGIATNEKLFF	TGTGCCAGCAAAGGGATTGCAACTAATGAAAAACTGTTTTTT
-	TRBV4-2	-	TRBJ2-5	CASSQDHGETQYF	TGTGCCAGCAGCCAAGATCACGGGGAGACCCAGTACTTC
once	TRBV7-2	-	TRBJ1-2	CASSLLVVNYGYTF	TGTGCCAGCAGCTTACTGGTTGTTAACTATGGCTACACCTTC
-	TRBV11-2	TRBD2	TRBJ2-3	CASSLSTSGMSTDTQYF	TGTGCCAGCAGCTTATCGACTAGCGGGATGAGCACAGATACGCAGTATTTT
-	TRBV12-5	TRBD1	TRBJ1-1	CASAAGQGTNTEAFF	TGTGCTAGTGCCGCCGGACAGGGGACAAACACTGAAGCTTTCTTT
few	TRBV6-1	-	TRBJ1-1	CASSETGFEAFF	TGTGCCAGCAGTGAAACAGGGTTTGAAGCTTTCTTT
medium-sized	TRBV19	-	TRBJ1-5	CASNGGEQPQHF	TGTGCCAGTAATGGGGGCGAGCAGCCCCAGCATTTT
once	TRBV30	-	TRBJ2-1	CAWSGWMYSYNEQFF	TGTGCCTGGAGTGGTTGGATGTATTCCTACAATGAGCAGTTCTTC
-	TRBV27	TRBD1	TRBJ2-7	CASRSDRGGGWDEQYF	TGTGCCAGCAGATCCGACAGGGGAGGTGGATGGGACGAGCAGTACTTC
-	TRBV18	TRBD2	TRBJ2-5	CASSRGGDRLQETQYF	TGTGCCAGCTCGCGGGGGGGGGACCGCCTACAAGAGACCCAGTACTTC
-	TRBV7-3	-	TRBJ2-3	CASSLRGASVSTDTQYF	TGTGCCAGCAGCTTAAGAGGGGCTAGCGTCAGCACAGATACGCAGTATTTT
-	TRBV5-1	-	TRBJ2-7	CASSHSGPRTSYEQYF	TGCGCCAGCAGCCACTCGGGACCTCGAACGTCCTACGAGCAGTACTTC
-	TRBV5-6	-	TRBJ1-4	CASSLQGSTNEKLFF	TGTGCCAGCAGCTTACAGGGATCGACTAATGAAAAACTGTTTTTT
-	TRBV29-1	TRBD2	TRBJ2-7	CSVEEREGAYEQYF	TGCAGCGTTGAAGAGAGGGAGGGAGCCTACGAGCAGTACTTC
-	TRBV30	TRBD1	TRBJ1-1	CAWSVTGGTEAFF	TGTGCCTGGAGTGTAACAGGGGGCACTGAAGCTTTCTTT
-	TRBV25-1	TRBD2	TRBJ2-7	CASSSGGIKTLYEQYF	TGTGCCAGCAGCAGCGGGGGGATAAAGACCCTCTACGAGCAGTACTTC
-	TRBV5-6	-	TRBJ1-5	CASSSDLGPQHF	TGTGCCAGCAGCTCGGACCTTGGGCCCCAGCATTTT
-	TRBV6-1	TRBD1	TRBJ2-7	CASTKDRGYEQYF	TGTGCCAGCACAAAGGACAGGGGCTACGAGCAGTACTTC
once	TRBV13	TRBD1	TRBJ2-2	CASSFGQGLNTGELFF	TGTGCCAGCAGCTTCGGACAGGGCTTAAACACCGGGGAGCTGTTTTTT
-	TRBV10-2	TRBD2	TRBJ2-7	CASSEFLAGGAKQYF	TGCGCCAGCAGTGAGTTTCTAGCGGGGGGGGCTAAGCAGTACTTC
-	TRBV18	-	TRBJ2-5	CASSRTLQETQYF	TGTGCCAGCTCACGCACTTTACAAGAGACCCAGTACTTC
-	TRBV10-3	-	TRBJ1-2	CAISESEPHLGGYTF	TGTGCCATCAGTGAGTCGGAGCCGCACCTTGGTGGCTACACCTTC
-	TRBV6-6	-	TRBJ2-2	CASSQRDTGELFF	TGTGCCAGCAGCCAGAGGGACACCGGGGAGCTGTTTTTT
once	TRBV5-1	TRBD1	TRBJ1-4	CASSRQGEATNEKLFF	TGCGCCAGCAGCAGACAGGGGGAGGCAACTAATGAAAAACTGTTTTTT
-	TRBV29-1	TRBD1	TRBJ1-1	CSARTGEAFF	TGCAGCGCGAGGACAGGGGAGGCTTTCTTT
-	TRBV19	-	TRBJ2-3	CASSATGGGLDTQYF	TGTGCCAGTAGTGCTACAGGGGGAGGGTTAGATACGCAGTATTTT
-	TRBV7-9	-	TRBJ1-1	CASSRGGNTEAFF	TGTGCCAGCAGCCGTGGGGGAAACACTGAAGCTTTCTTT
once	TRBV18	-	TRBJ1-2	CASSPPRTGSMYGYTF	TGTGCCAGCTCACCACCTCGTACAGGGTCCATGTATGGCTACACCTTC
few	TRBV30	-	TRBJ1-1	CAWSDLPGGMNTEAFF	TGTGCCTGGAGTGACCTCCCCGGGGGGATGAACACTGAAGCTTTCTTT
-	TRBV27	TRBD1	TRBJ1-2	CASSPQQGSNYGYTF	TGTGCCAGCAGTCCTCAACAGGGGTCTAACTATGGCTACACCTTC
-	TRBV7-8	-	TRBJ2-1	CASSYYNEQFF	TGTGCCAGCAGCTACTACAATGAGCAGTTCTTC
once	TRBV6-1	-	TRBJ1-5	CASRTGSSNQPQHF	TGTGCCAGCAGAACAGGGTCCAGCAATCAGCCCCAGCATTTT